Following are 2 T cell receptor beta chains from one sample sequenced in a study of sequential checkpoint blockade in melanoma. Data came from immunoSEQ multiplex PCR; TCRdb stores just in-frame clones and leaves some out. The sample includes around 2,000 clones, about 30% of them seen just once. Stated treatment: randomized to nivolumab then ipilimumab (arm A) or the reverse (arm B). The sample was tumor tissue (inferred from file names), taken from a patient given nivolumab and ipilimumab in sequence. The receptors stem from a human donor with melanoma.

This clone was observed a few times. The V call is TRBV1, the J call TRBJ1-4; TRBD1, the D gene given by the table, was not confirmed from the DNA. TRBV1 is assigned pseudogene status. This CDR3 has 17 residues. The DNA of the CDR3 is TGCGCCAGCAGCCACAGGACAGGGGGCAGAACTAATGAAAAACTGTTTTTT. Protein: CASSHRTGGRTNEKLFF.

This clone counts as medium-sized (0.01 to 0.1%). V gene TRBV6-8 combines with J gene TRBJ2-5; D is perhaps TRBD2 (5 bases). This CDR3 comprises 14 residues. The V gene's germline CDR1 is MNHGY and CDR2 SAAAGT. V was trimmed by 3 bases and J by 4 bases, leaving 12 bases between them. CDR3: CASSYPGWGETQYF. DNA of the CDR3: TGTGCCAGCAGTTATCCGGGATGGGGAGAGACCCAGTACTTC.